The text below deals with one T cell receptor (beta chain). In the original analysis: Reference gene primers were amplified, and this amplification served to estimate nucleated cell counts. This table comes from immunoSEQ multiplex PCR, and its TCRdb copy is limited to in-frame clones, with some not included. The V and J calls and clone size are taken from that table; D and trimming were inferred from the DNA. The sample comprises 200,000 to 300,000 clones, approximately 81% of which are singletons, and 4.2% rests with the top ten. The data originate from a study of blood T cell repertoires in COVID-19. Looking at the study overall: Specimens from acute and convalescent COVID-19 originated in the United States, Italy and Spain. Sources were T cells, B-cell-depleted T cells, or PBMCs; the material itself was cDNA or gDNA.

Sequenced input: peripheral blood. The clonotype originates from a man aged 60 to 69 with acute or convalescent COVID-19.

CDR3 DNA: TGCAGCATCCCAGGGGAACTAAATGGCTACACCTTC. This encodes CSIPGELNGYTF. The rearrangement joins TRBV29-1 to TRBJ1-2; tentative D call: TRBD1 (6 bases). The CDR3 has 12 residues. Trimming shortened V by 8 bases and J by 6 bases, and 16 bases separated the two germline ends. Germline CDR1 reads SQVTM; CDR2 reads ANQGSEA.